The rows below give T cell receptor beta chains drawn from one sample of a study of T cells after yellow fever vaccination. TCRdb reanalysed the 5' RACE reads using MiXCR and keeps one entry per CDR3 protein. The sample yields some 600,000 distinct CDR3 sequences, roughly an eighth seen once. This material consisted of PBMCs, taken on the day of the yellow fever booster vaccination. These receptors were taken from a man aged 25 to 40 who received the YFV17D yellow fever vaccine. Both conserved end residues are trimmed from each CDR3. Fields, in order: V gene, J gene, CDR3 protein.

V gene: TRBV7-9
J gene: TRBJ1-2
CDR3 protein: ASSFLGGHNGYT

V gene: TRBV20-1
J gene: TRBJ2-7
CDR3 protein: SAPDARAYEQY

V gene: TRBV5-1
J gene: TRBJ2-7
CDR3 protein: ASSTGTLKQY

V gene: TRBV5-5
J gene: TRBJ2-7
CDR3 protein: ASSLVASGSSNYEQY

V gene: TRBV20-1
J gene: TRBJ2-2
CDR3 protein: SARGASGAGELF

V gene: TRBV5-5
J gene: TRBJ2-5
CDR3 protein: ASSRGLAGSQETQY

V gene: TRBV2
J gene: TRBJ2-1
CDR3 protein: ASSGGSGGEQF

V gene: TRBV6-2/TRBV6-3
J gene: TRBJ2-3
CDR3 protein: ASSKRLAGVPDTQY

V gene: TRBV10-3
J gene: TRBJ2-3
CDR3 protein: AISETGTVRGKDTQY

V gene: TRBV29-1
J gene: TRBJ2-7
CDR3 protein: SVAPYDRPAYEQY

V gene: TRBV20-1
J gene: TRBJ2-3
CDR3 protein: SARPGKTSTDTQY

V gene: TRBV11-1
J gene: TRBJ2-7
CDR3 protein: ASSPIGGAASASPYEQY

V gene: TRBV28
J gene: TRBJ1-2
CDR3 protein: ASSRRGYGYT

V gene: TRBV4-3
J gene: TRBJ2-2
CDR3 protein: ASSQYLAGGPNTGELF

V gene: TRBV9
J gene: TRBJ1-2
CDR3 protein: ASSEALGKANYGYT

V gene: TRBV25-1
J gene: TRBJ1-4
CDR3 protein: ASSEFGSGAWEKLF

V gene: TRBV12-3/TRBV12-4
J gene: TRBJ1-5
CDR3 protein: ASGLGDRSNQPQH

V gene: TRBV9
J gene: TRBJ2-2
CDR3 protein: ASKRLNTGELF

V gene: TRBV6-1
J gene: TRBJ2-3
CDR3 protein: ASSPGGEGWDTQY

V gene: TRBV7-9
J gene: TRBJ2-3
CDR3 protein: ASSLFGSTDTQY

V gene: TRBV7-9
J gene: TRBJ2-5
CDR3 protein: ASSLGIETQY

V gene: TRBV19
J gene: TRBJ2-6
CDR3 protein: ASSLTGTGANVLT

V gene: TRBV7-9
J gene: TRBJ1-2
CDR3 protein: ASSLAAGPGYT

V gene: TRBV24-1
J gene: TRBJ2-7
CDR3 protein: ATSDTKQGPHYEQY

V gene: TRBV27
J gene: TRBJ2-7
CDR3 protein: ASSLSGGLYEQY

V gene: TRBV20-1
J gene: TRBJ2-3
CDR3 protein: SARSGRMGTDTQY

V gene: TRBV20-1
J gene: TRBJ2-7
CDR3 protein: SAIRPGVYEQY

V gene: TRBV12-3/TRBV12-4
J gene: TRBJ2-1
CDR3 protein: ASSLGAAGTSNEQF

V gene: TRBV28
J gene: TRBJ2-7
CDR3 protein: ASSSTGFEQY

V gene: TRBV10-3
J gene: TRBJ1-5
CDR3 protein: ATQVGGSGQPQH

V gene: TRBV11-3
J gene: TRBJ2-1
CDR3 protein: ATSERDSPNNEQF

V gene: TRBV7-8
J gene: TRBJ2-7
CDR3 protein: ASSLGRSRYEQY

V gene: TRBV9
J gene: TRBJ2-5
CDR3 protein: ASSVGGRTETQY

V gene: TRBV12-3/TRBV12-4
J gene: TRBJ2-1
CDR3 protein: ASPPAELDLAGGFLEQF

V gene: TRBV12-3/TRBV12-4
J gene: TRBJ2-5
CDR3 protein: ASSWSETQY

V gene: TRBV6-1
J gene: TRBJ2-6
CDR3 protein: ASRPGQKISGANVLT

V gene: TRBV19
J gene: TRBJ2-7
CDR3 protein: ASSIPGNTYEQY

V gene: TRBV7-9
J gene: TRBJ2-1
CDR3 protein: ASSSLTSGNRGREQF

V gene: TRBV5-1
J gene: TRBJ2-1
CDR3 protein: ASSLGSLGNEQF

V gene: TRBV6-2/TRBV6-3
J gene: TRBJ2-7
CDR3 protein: ASKEGPYEQY

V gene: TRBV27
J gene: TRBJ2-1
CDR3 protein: ASTGGVEQF

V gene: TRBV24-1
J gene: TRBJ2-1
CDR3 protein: ATSDSTSHEQF

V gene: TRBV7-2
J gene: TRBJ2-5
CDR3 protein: ASSPPGGYRQTQY

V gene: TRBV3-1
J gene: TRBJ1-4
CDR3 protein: ASSQDLGGEKLF

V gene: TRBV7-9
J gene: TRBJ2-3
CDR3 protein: ASSLAFSGSDTQY

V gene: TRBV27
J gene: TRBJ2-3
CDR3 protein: ASTRTSFSADTQY

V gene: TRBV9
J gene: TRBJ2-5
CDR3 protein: ASSVGGGQETQY

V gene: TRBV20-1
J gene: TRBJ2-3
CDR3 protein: SARGPPRRTDTQY

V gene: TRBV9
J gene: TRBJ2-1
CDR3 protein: ASSVRTSGSLQF